One sample yielded the 8 T cell receptor beta chains listed below, sequenced in a study of blood T cell repertoires in COVID-19. The repertoire was sequenced with immunoSEQ multiplex PCR; TCRdb's copy has only in-frame clones and lacks some. The sample records 230,000 or so clones, roughly four fifths being singletons. The sequenced sample consisted of peripheral blood. The receptors come from a man aged 50 to 59 with active or convalescent COVID-19.

This chain connects TRBV2 to TRBJ2-3; 8 bases align to TRBD2. Germline V gene data show CDR1 as SNHLY and CDR2 as FYNNEI. This CDR3 spans 13 amino acids. Trimming took 7 bases from V and 10 from J; bases not matched to a gene: 10. CDR3 nucleotide sequence: TGTGCCAGCACCCGCGGGGGGAGCATTGCGCAGTATTTT. This codes for CASTRGGSIAQYF.

This rearrangement joins TRBV13 to TRBJ2-3; 8 bases agree with TRBD2. The CDR3 totals 16 residues. The germline CDR1 and CDR2 sequences are PRHDT and FYEKMQ (reference sequence). V trimming: 4 bases; J trimming: 7 bases; junction bases outside the gene matches: 13. The CDR3 loop reads CASSWGVGGAINTQYF. CDR3 in DNA: TGTGCCAGCAGCTGGGGTGTCGGGGGGGCCATCAATACGCAGTATTTT. Full variable domain (rest looked up from reference TRBV13 and TRBJ2-3): AAGVIQSPRHLIKEKRETATLKCYPIPRHDTVYWYQQGPGQDPQFLISFYEKMQSDKGSIPDRFSAQQFSDYHSELNMSSLELGDSALYFCASSWGVGGAINTQYFGPGTRLTVL.

This sequence joins TRBV6-5 and TRBJ2-2; D ambiguous. Trimming took off 6 bases at V and 4 bases at J, with 6 bases between the two ends. CDR3 length: 12 residues. CDR1 is MNHEY, CDR2 SVGAGI, per germline. CDR3 coding DNA: TGTGCCAGCAGGTCCTTCACCGGGGAGCTGTTTTTT. This gives the protein CASRSFTGELFF.

The chain joins TRBV7-9 to TRBJ2-7, with TRBD1 identical over 7 bases. CDR3 length: 16 amino acids. Trimming removed 3 bases from V and 3 bases from J; junction bases left unmatched: 11. The germline gives CDR1 SEHNR, CDR2 FQNEAQ (reference sequence). The CDR3 DNA reads as TGTGCCAGCAGCTTTCCCGGTGTAGGGGGCTTCTACGAGCAGTACTTC. Translated, it gives CASSFPGVGGFYEQYF.

The chain uses TRBV4-1 and TRBJ2-5; 8 positions match TRBD2. V lost 1 base to trimming and J lost 3 bases; unmatched junction nucleotides: 4. This CDR3 has 15 amino acids. Germline lookup yields CDR1 MGHRA and CDR2 YSYEKL. This CDR3 is CASSQAPGLEETQYF. In DNA, the CDR3 is TGCGCCAGCAGCCAAGCTCCGGGACTAGAAGAGACCCAGTACTTC.

The chain employs TRBV2 and TRBJ1-5; unclear D gene. Trimming cost V 3 bases and J 11 bases, with 17 bases left between them. The CDR3 is 14 amino acids. CDR1 and CDR2 (germline): SNHLY, FYNNEI. CDR3 loop: CASSDDQLQEAQHF. CDR3 DNA sequence: TGTGCCAGCAGTGATGACCAGCTGCAAGAGGCCCAGCATTTT.

The J gene is TRBJ1-4, the V gene TRBV6-5; D perhaps matches TRBD1 (5 bases). Germline V CDR1 and CDR2: MNHEY, SVGAGI. The CDR3 spans 11 residues. Trimming removed 6 bases from V and 8 bases from J, with 7 bases in between. CDR3 coding DNA: TGTGCCAGCAGAGGGGAAGAAAAACTGTTTTTT. Encoded protein: CASRGEEKLFF.

V gene TRBV28 combines with J gene TRBJ2-5, with D possibly being TRBD2 (6 bases). Germline loops: CDR1 MDHEN, CDR2 SYDVKM. The CDR3 spans 15 residues. V lost 5 bases and J lost 5, with 18 bases in between. CDR3 DNA: TGTGCCAGCAGTCCACCCGGGGGTTTTGCGGAGACCCAGTACTTC. Its protein product is CASSPPGGFAETQYF.